This record covers a single TCR beta chain. The antigen remains undetermined. These data are taken from a study of PD-1 blockade in classical Hodgkin lymphoma. Study-level background: Patients were dosed intravenously with nivolumab at 3 mg/kg every 2 weeks.

CDR3 length: 16 residues. Looked up from germline, CDR1 is MDHEN and CDR2 is SYDVKM. V was cut by 4 bases and J by 1 base, with 17 bases left in between. Findings of the study overall: Diminished baseline TCR diversity has been reported in newly diagnosed patients relative to healthy donors.

Each patient relapsed following autologous stem cell transplantation, and prior brentuximab vedotin exposure differed. TCRdb's table, derived via immunoSEQ multiplex PCR, lists solely in-frame clones and lacks some. Of approximately 160,000 clones in the sample, approximately 80% were seen once. The sequence derives from a human donor with classical Hodgkin lymphoma. The sequencing used peripheral blood mononuclear cells (PBMCs), collected before the second cycle of nivolumab. The chain couples TRBV28 to TRBJ2-7; D may be TRBD1 or TRBD2 (6 bases each). The chain's CDR3 is CASSSPWTAGSYEQYF. The CDR3 bases are TGTGCCAGCAGTTCTCCCTGGACAGCGGGTTCCTACGAGCAGTACTTC.